These T cell receptor beta chains were read from a single sample in a study of blood T cell repertoires in COVID-19. Libraries were prepared by immunoSEQ multiplex PCR; TCRdb keeps only in-frame clonotypes and omits some of them. The table has some 140,000 clones, about 85% seen once; the top ten hold roughly 0.6%. Material for sequencing was peripheral blood. The receptors shown here come from a man in his fifties or sixties with COVID-19, enrolled during active disease. CDR3s include the opening cysteine and the closing phenylalanine or tryptophan. D genes are given only for firm matches. For some rows the clone size is stated as once, few or many, or as a class when expanded; others skip it.

V,size,J,D,DNA,CDR3
TRBV24-1,-,TRBJ1-1,-,TGTGCCACCAGTGAAGGGGGCACTGAAGCTTTCTTT,CATSEGGTEAFF
TRBV3-1/TRBV3-2,few,TRBJ1-2,-,TGTGCCAGCAGCCAGGCCTCTAACTATGGCTACACCTTC,CASSQASNYGYTF
TRBV6-1,-,TRBJ1-4,-,TGTGCCAGCAGGGAAGGGGGGGGTCCTAATGAAAAACTGTTTTTT,CASREGGGPNEKLFF
TRBV9,-,TRBJ1-6,-,TGTGCCAGCAGGGCGGAGGTGTTGGGTTCACCCCTCCACTTT,CASRAEVLGSPLHF
TRBV11-2,-,TRBJ2-7,-,TGTGCCAGCAGCTCACAGCCGGAGGTCCGGAGCGAGCAGTACTTC,CASSSQPEVRSEQYF
TRBV11-3,-,TRBJ1-1,-,TGTGCCAGCAGCTTAGTCTTGACTGAAGCTTTCTTT,CASSLVLTEAFF
TRBV6-5,-,TRBJ2-1,TRBD1,TGTGCCAGCAATCCCAGGGACAGAAGGAATGAGCAGTTCTTC,CASNPRDRRNEQFF
TRBV7-2,-,TRBJ1-6,-,TGTGCCAGCAGCTTAGATGGGAGAAGGAATAATTCACCCCTCCACTTT,CASSLDGRRNNSPLHF
TRBV3-1/TRBV3-2,-,TRBJ1-2,TRBD1,TGTGCCAGCAGCCAAGTACGGACAGGGTTTTATGGCTACACCTTC,CASSQVRTGFYGYTF
TRBV19,-,TRBJ2-2,-,TGTGCCAGTACCGTAAGGGAGGCCGGGGAGCTGTTTTTT,CASTVREAGELFF
TRBV10-3,few,TRBJ2-5,TRBD1,TGTGCCATCAGTGCAGGGACAGGTCGGGAGACCCAGTACTTC,CAISAGTGRETQYF
TRBV12-5,many,TRBJ1-1,-,TGTGCTAGTGGACCCGGTCCTTTCACTGAAGCTTTCTTT,CASGPGPFTEAFF
TRBV9,once,TRBJ2-7,-,TGTGCCAGCAGCGTAGGTTCCGGGGAATTCTACGAGCAGTACTTC,CASSVGSGEFYEQYF
TRBV11-2,once,TRBJ1-1,-,TGTGCCAGCAGCTTAGCATTGGGAGGGACTGAAGCTTTCTTT,CASSLALGGTEAFF
TRBV4-2,-,TRBJ2-3,TRBD2,TGTGCCAGCAGCCAAGATCTAGCGGGCGGGGGGGCATCAAATACGCAGTATTTT,CASSQDLAGGGASNTQYF
TRBV29-1,-,TRBJ1-5,TRBD1,TGCAGCGCCCGAGGAGGGGGCGAAGGTCAGCCCCAGCATTTT,CSARGGGEGQPQHF
TRBV6-5,-,TRBJ1-1,TRBD1,TGTGCCAGCACCCCCCCTACAGGGGGGACTGAAGCTTTCTTT,CASTPPTGGTEAFF
TRBV5-1,-,TRBJ2-7,TRBD1,TGCGCCAGCAGCCGGGGACAGGTGGAGCTATCCTACGAGCAGTACTTC,CASSRGQVELSYEQYF
TRBV5-6,once,TRBJ2-1,TRBD2,TGTGCCAGCAGCTACTACCTGACTAGCGGGAAAGTCAATGAGCAGTTCTTC,CASSYYLTSGKVNEQFF
TRBV7-9,-,TRBJ2-7,-,TGTGCCAGCAGCTTTTATATTGGGCATAGCGGCAGCGGCTACGAGCAGTACTTC,CASSFYIGHSGSGYEQYF
TRBV7-9,-,TRBJ1-1,TRBD1,TGTGCCAGCAGCTTATTGACAGGGACTGAAGCTTTCTTT,CASSLLTGTEAFF
TRBV9,-,TRBJ1-6,-,TGTGCCAGCAGCCTAGACAGTAATTCACCCCTCCACTTT,CASSLDSNSPLHF
TRBV6-2/TRBV6-3,once,TRBJ1-5,TRBD1,TGTGCCAGCACCCCGGACAGGGGCAGGGTCAATCAGCCCCAGCATTTT,CASTPDRGRVNQPQHF
TRBV19,-,TRBJ1-1,-,TGTGCCAGTAGTAGAGGGCGCCCCCTGAACACTGAAGCTTTCTTT,CASSRGRPLNTEAFF
TRBV29-1,few,TRBJ2-4,-,TGCAGCGTGATCGGTGGGCAGGAGGTGACCATTCAGTACTTC,CSVIGGQEVTIQYF
TRBV5-1,-,TRBJ2-3,-,TGCGCCAGCAGCTTGCAGGGGAGCACAGATACGCAGTATTTT,CASSLQGSTDTQYF
TRBV18,-,TRBJ2-2,TRBD1,TGTGCCAGCTCACCCACACAGGGGGCGCCCGGGGAGCTGTTTTTT,CASSPTQGAPGELFF
TRBV5-4,once,TRBJ2-3,-,TGTGCCAGCAGCTTGTGGGGGAGGGGGGGCACAGATACGCAGTATTTT,CASSLWGRGGTDTQYF
TRBV15,-,TRBJ2-7,-,TGTGCCACCAGCAGCACCCGTAGTCGCGAGCAGTACTTC,CATSSTRSREQYF
TRBV7-6,-,TRBJ2-6,TRBD1,TGTGCCAGCAGCTTCCCGGGACAGGGGTCTGGGGCCAACGTCCTGACTTTC,CASSFPGQGSGANVLTF
TRBV3-1/TRBV3-2,-,TRBJ2-5,-,TGTGCCAGCAGCCAAGAGAAGGGGAAGGGGCAAGAGACCCAGTACTTC,CASSQEKGKGQETQYF
TRBV29-1,-,TRBJ1-2,TRBD1,TGCAGCGGACGGACAGGGGGCGTCTATGGCTACACCTTC,CSGRTGGVYGYTF
TRBV27,-,TRBJ2-1,TRBD2,TGTGCCAGCAGCCCTAAGGGACTAGCAAACAATGAGCAGTTCTTC,CASSPKGLANNEQFF
TRBV12-3/TRBV12-4,-,TRBJ1-2,-,TGTGCCAGCAGTCCGGACAAGGCGGAGACCTTC,CASSPDKAETF
TRBV6-2/TRBV6-3,-,TRBJ2-7,TRBD1,TGTGCCAGCAGTTCCCGGGACAGGTTGAGCGAGCAGTACTTC,CASSSRDRLSEQYF
TRBV5-4,-,TRBJ2-5,TRBD1,TGTGCCAGCAGCATCCCCGGACAGGGGATGGAGACCCAGTACTTC,CASSIPGQGMETQYF
TRBV11-2,few,TRBJ1-4,-,TGTGCCAGCAGCTCCGGACTGGGCCTGGGAAAACTGTTTTTT,CASSSGLGLGKLFF
TRBV7-6,-,TRBJ1-2,-,TGTGCCAGCAGCCGGGACATATCAGTTGGCTACACCTTC,CASSRDISVGYTF
TRBV10-3,-,TRBJ2-3,TRBD2,TGTGCCATCAGTGTAGCGGGAGCCCCAGATACGCAGTATTTT,CAISVAGAPDTQYF
TRBV15,-,TRBJ1-3,TRBD1,TGTGCCACCAGGGACAGGGTAGCTGGAAACACCATATATTTT,CATRDRVAGNTIYF
TRBV11-3,once,TRBJ2-7,-,TGTGCCAGCAGCTCCCGCGGTAGTGGCGGGGCAGATTACGAGCAGTACTTC,CASSSRGSGGADYEQYF
TRBV7-2,-,TRBJ1-2,-,TGTGCCAGCAGCTTAGGGTACACCTCGAACTATGGCTACACCTTC,CASSLGYTSNYGYTF